A selection of T cell receptor beta chains follows, all from one sample in a study of T cells after yellow fever vaccination. TCRdb processed the 5' RACE reads anew with MiXCR; each CDR3 protein has one entry. The table lists approximately 120,000 distinct CDR3 sequences, about 16% of them singletons. The specimen comprised CD8+ T cells sorted from PBMCs, sampled 5 days after the yellow fever booster vaccination. The source is a man between 18 and 29 years old who received the YFV17D yellow fever vaccine. Each CDR3 is given with its conserved first and last residue. A D gene is named only where the DNA matches it firmly. The size entry is marked missing in some rows and otherwise reads once, few, many or a size class.

abundance: few
d_gene: TRBD1
j_gene: TRBJ1-2
v_gene: TRBV12-3/TRBV12-4
CDR3nt: TGTGCCAGCAGAGGACAGGGAAACTTTGGCTACACCTTC
CDR3aa: CASRGQGNFGYTF

abundance: .
d_gene: .
j_gene: TRBJ1-1
v_gene: TRBV6-5
CDR3nt: TGTGCCAGCACCCAAACTCGGAACACTGAAGCTTTCTTT
CDR3aa: CASTQTRNTEAFF

abundance: many
d_gene: TRBD1
j_gene: TRBJ2-5
v_gene: TRBV4-1
CDR3nt: TGCGCCAGCAGCCAAGAGATCGGACAGGGGGCAGAGACCCAGTACTTC
CDR3aa: CASSQEIGQGAETQYF

abundance: many
d_gene: .
j_gene: TRBJ2-7
v_gene: TRBV6-2/TRBV6-3
CDR3nt: TGTGCCAGCAGTTACTACTACGAGCAGTACTTC
CDR3aa: CASSYYYEQYF

abundance: .
d_gene: .
j_gene: TRBJ2-7
v_gene: TRBV29-1
CDR3nt: TGCAGCGTCAGGTGGGGCTACGAGCAGTACTTC
CDR3aa: CSVRWGYEQYF

abundance: few
d_gene: .
j_gene: TRBJ1-1
v_gene: TRBV7-9
CDR3nt: TGTGCCAGCAGCTTAAGTAGGGGCGTGAACACTGAAGCTTTCTTT
CDR3aa: CASSLSRGVNTEAFF

abundance: .
d_gene: TRBD2
j_gene: TRBJ2-7
v_gene: TRBV12-3/TRBV12-4
CDR3nt: TGTGCCAGCAGTTTTGGGACTAGCGGAGCCTACGAGCAGTACTTC
CDR3aa: CASSFGTSGAYEQYF

abundance: few
d_gene: TRBD2
j_gene: TRBJ2-5
v_gene: TRBV7-6
CDR3nt: TGTGCCAGCAGGCTAGCGGGGGAGGTGGAGACCCAGTACTTC
CDR3aa: CASRLAGEVETQYF

abundance: .
d_gene: .
j_gene: TRBJ1-3
v_gene: TRBV7-2
CDR3nt: TGTGCCAGCAGCTCCTCGTTGGGTATGACTGGAAACACCATATATTTT
CDR3aa: CASSSSLGMTGNTIYF

abundance: .
d_gene: TRBD2
j_gene: TRBJ2-3
v_gene: TRBV20-1
CDR3nt: TGCAGTGCTAGAGACCCTCCTTTGACTAGCGGGGGTTTCACAGATACGCAGTATTTT
CDR3aa: CSARDPPLTSGGFTDTQYF

abundance: .
d_gene: .
j_gene: TRBJ2-4
v_gene: TRBV6-6
CDR3nt: TGTGCCAGCAGAGTGGACGGGGACATTCAGTACTTC
CDR3aa: CASRVDGDIQYF

abundance: .
d_gene: TRBD2
j_gene: TRBJ2-5
v_gene: TRBV9
CDR3nt: TGTGCCAGCACCTCTAGCGGGGGCCCTCAAGAGACCCAGTACTTC
CDR3aa: CASTSSGGPQETQYF

abundance: few
d_gene: .
j_gene: TRBJ1-2
v_gene: TRBV5-1
CDR3nt: TGCGCCAGCAGCTTGGAGGCCGTGGGCTATGGCTACACCTTC
CDR3aa: CASSLEAVGYGYTF

abundance: few
d_gene: .
j_gene: TRBJ1-6
v_gene: TRBV6-5
CDR3nt: TGTGCCAGCAGTTACTCATGGCAGTCCTATAATTCACCCCTCCACTTT
CDR3aa: CASSYSWQSYNSPLHF

abundance: .
d_gene: .
j_gene: TRBJ2-7
v_gene: TRBV6-6
CDR3nt: TGTGCCAGCACCCTGACAGGCTCCTACGAGCAGTACTTC
CDR3aa: CASTLTGSYEQYF

abundance: few
d_gene: TRBD1
j_gene: TRBJ2-5
v_gene: TRBV28
CDR3nt: TGTGCCAGCAGTTTCCAGGGGGCGAGAAAGACCCAGTACTTC
CDR3aa: CASSFQGARKTQYF

abundance: .
d_gene: .
j_gene: TRBJ2-1
v_gene: TRBV4-1
CDR3nt: TGCGCCAGCAGCCAAGCCCAAGGGGGGAGGTCCTACAATGAGCAGTTCTTC
CDR3aa: CASSQAQGGRSYNEQFF

abundance: .
d_gene: .
j_gene: TRBJ2-2
v_gene: TRBV15
CDR3nt: TGTGCCACCAGCAGAGTGGCTTCTAACACCGGGGAGCTGTTTTTT
CDR3aa: CATSRVASNTGELFF

abundance: few
d_gene: TRBD2
j_gene: TRBJ2-3
v_gene: TRBV9
CDR3nt: TGTGCCAGCAGCGCCCGCGGGGGGGGTAGCACAGATACGCAGTATTTT
CDR3aa: CASSARGGGSTDTQYF

abundance: .
d_gene: TRBD1
j_gene: TRBJ2-7
v_gene: TRBV6-2/TRBV6-3
CDR3nt: TGTGCCAGCAGCGGGACAGGGAGGTACGAGCAGTACTTC
CDR3aa: CASSGTGRYEQYF

abundance: few
d_gene: .
j_gene: TRBJ2-3
v_gene: TRBV4-2
CDR3nt: TGTGCCAGCAGCCGGGCCCTTGGCACAGATACGCAGTATTTT
CDR3aa: CASSRALGTDTQYF

abundance: few
d_gene: TRBD2
j_gene: TRBJ2-5
v_gene: TRBV19
CDR3nt: TGTGCCAGTAGTATCGTACTAGCGGAGACCCAGTACTTC
CDR3aa: CASSIVLAETQYF

abundance: few
d_gene: .
j_gene: TRBJ2-7
v_gene: TRBV11-1
CDR3nt: TGTGCCAGCAGCTTAGACGAGGGCTACGAGCAGTACTTC
CDR3aa: CASSLDEGYEQYF

abundance: few
d_gene: .
j_gene: TRBJ2-7
v_gene: TRBV4-3
CDR3nt: TGCGCCAGCAGCCAAGGGGCAGGAAGGAACTACGAGCAGTACTTC
CDR3aa: CASSQGAGRNYEQYF

abundance: .
d_gene: .
j_gene: TRBJ2-1
v_gene: TRBV2
CDR3nt: TGTGCCAGCAGTGGGCCGGGGTACAATGAGCAGTTCTTC
CDR3aa: CASSGPGYNEQFF

abundance: few
d_gene: TRBD2
j_gene: TRBJ2-5
v_gene: TRBV9
CDR3nt: TGTGCCAGCAGCCTAGACGGACTAGCTTGGGAGACCCAGTACTTC
CDR3aa: CASSLDGLAWETQYF

abundance: few
d_gene: TRBD2
j_gene: TRBJ2-1
v_gene: TRBV9
CDR3nt: TGTGCCAGCAGCGTAGGAGCGGGGGGTAACAATGAGCAGTTCTTC
CDR3aa: CASSVGAGGNNEQFF

abundance: .
d_gene: TRBD2
j_gene: TRBJ2-1
v_gene: TRBV7-9
CDR3nt: TGTGCCAGCAGCTCGCGGGGGGTGGTTGAGCAGTTCTTC
CDR3aa: CASSSRGVVEQFF

abundance: few
d_gene: TRBD2
j_gene: TRBJ2-2
v_gene: TRBV4-3
CDR3nt: TGCGCCAGCAGCCAAGGCCGTAGCGGGGGGACCGGGGAGCTGTTTTTT
CDR3aa: CASSQGRSGGTGELFF

abundance: .
d_gene: .
j_gene: TRBJ2-2
v_gene: TRBV6-5
CDR3nt: TGTGCCAGCAGTTACTCGGGGCAGGCCGGGGAGCTGTTTTTT
CDR3aa: CASSYSGQAGELFF

abundance: .
d_gene: .
j_gene: TRBJ2-2
v_gene: TRBV11-1
CDR3nt: TGTGCCAGCAGCCGACCTCCCCTGAGGGGACTGAACACCGGGGAGCTGTTTTTT
CDR3aa: CASSRPPLRGLNTGELFF

abundance: .
d_gene: TRBD1
j_gene: TRBJ2-7
v_gene: TRBV12-3/TRBV12-4
CDR3nt: TGTGCCAGCGGGGAGGACAGGGTTATTTACGAGCAGTACTTC
CDR3aa: CASGEDRVIYEQYF

abundance: .
d_gene: .
j_gene: TRBJ2-7
v_gene: TRBV4-1
CDR3nt: TGCGCCAGCAGCAACCGCCACAACTACGAGCAGTACTTC
CDR3aa: CASSNRHNYEQYF

abundance: few
d_gene: .
j_gene: TRBJ1-4
v_gene: TRBV5-1
CDR3nt: TGCGCCAGCAGCGACGGCGAGGGGATTACTAATGAAAAACTGTTTTTT
CDR3aa: CASSDGEGITNEKLFF

abundance: few
d_gene: TRBD1
j_gene: TRBJ2-7
v_gene: TRBV12-3/TRBV12-4
CDR3nt: TGTGCCAGCAGTTCGGCGGACAGGGGTTACGAGCAGTACTTC
CDR3aa: CASSSADRGYEQYF

abundance: few
d_gene: .
j_gene: TRBJ2-3
v_gene: TRBV6-1
CDR3nt: TGTGCCAGCACCGCCGGGCACCCGGGCACAGATACGCAGTATTTT
CDR3aa: CASTAGHPGTDTQYF

abundance: .
d_gene: .
j_gene: TRBJ2-1
v_gene: TRBV18
CDR3nt: TGTGCCAGCTCGAGGAGCGGAGATGAGCAGTTCTTC
CDR3aa: CASSRSGDEQFF

abundance: few
d_gene: TRBD1
j_gene: TRBJ1-6
v_gene: TRBV14
CDR3nt: TGTGCCAGCAGCTATAAGGACAGGAATTCACCCCTCCACTTT
CDR3aa: CASSYKDRNSPLHF

abundance: .
d_gene: .
j_gene: TRBJ2-3
v_gene: TRBV4-1
CDR3nt: TGCGCCAGCAGCCAAGAAGGAGGGGCAGTCGATACGCAGTATTTT
CDR3aa: CASSQEGGAVDTQYF

abundance: many
d_gene: .
j_gene: TRBJ1-1
v_gene: TRBV4-1
CDR3nt: TGCGCCAGCAGCCCCCGGGGAAATGAAATAGCTATGAACACTGAAGCTTTCTTT
CDR3aa: CASSPRGNEIAMNTEAFF

abundance: .
d_gene: .
j_gene: TRBJ1-1
v_gene: TRBV2
CDR3nt: TGTGCCAGCCGAATGAGCGGGGGCCCCACTGAAGCTTTCTTT
CDR3aa: CASRMSGGPTEAFF

abundance: .
d_gene: .
j_gene: TRBJ1-2
v_gene: TRBV29-1
CDR3nt: TGCAGCGTTGAACATGGCTACACCTTC
CDR3aa: CSVEHGYTF